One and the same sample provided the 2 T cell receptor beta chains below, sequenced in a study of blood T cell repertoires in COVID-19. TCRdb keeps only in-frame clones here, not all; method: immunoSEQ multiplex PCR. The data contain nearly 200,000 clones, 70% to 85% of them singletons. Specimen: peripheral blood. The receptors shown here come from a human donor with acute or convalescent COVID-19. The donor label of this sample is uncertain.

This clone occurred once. The CDR3 nucleotides are TGTGCCAGCAGCTTAGCGGGGTCTAGCGGGCGGAGGGAGCAGTTCTTC. It specifies CASSLAGSSGRREQFF. The J gene is TRBJ2-1, the V gene TRBV7-2, with 8 positions matching TRBD2. Germline V gene lookup returns CDR1 SGHTA and CDR2 FQGNSA. This CDR3 contains 16 residues. The V segment lost 0 bases and the J segment 10 bases; nucleotides outside the gene matches: 11. The complete variable domain, with remaining parts taken from reference TRBV7-2 and TRBJ2-1, reads GAGVSQSPSNKVTEKGKDVELRCDPISGHTALYWYRQSLGQGLEFLIYFQGNSAPDKSGLPSDRFSAERTGGSVSTLTIQRTQQEDSAVYLCASSLAGSSGRREQFFGPGTRLTVL.

CDR3 in amino acids: CASSESGANTGELFF. DNA for the CDR3: TGTGCCAGCAGCGAGAGCGGAGCGAACACCGGGGAGCTGTTTTTT. The genes are TRBV3-1 (or the pseudogene TRBV3-2) and TRBJ2-2, with TRBD2 as a possible D gene (5 bases). The CDR3 is 15 amino acids. Trimming cost V 5 bases and J 0 bases, with 10 bases left between them. In germline, CDR1 is LGHDT, CDR2 YNNKEL (reference sequence).